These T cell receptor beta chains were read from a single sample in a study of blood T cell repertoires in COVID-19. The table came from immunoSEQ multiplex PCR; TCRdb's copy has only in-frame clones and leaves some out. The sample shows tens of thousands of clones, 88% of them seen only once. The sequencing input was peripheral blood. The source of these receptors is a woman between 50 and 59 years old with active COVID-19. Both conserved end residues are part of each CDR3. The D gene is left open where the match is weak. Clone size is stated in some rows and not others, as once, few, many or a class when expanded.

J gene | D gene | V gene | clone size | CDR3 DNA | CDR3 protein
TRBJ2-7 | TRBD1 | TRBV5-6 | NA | TGTGCCAGTAAGACAGGGGGACTCTCCTACGAGCAGTACTTC | CASKTGGLSYEQYF
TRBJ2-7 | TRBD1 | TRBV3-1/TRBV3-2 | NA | TGTGCCAGCAGCCAAGTGGGGACAGGGTCGAGTGAGCAGTACTTC | CASSQVGTGSSEQYF
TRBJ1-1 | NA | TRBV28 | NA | TGTGCCAGCAGCCGTCCGAACACTGAAGCTTTCTTT | CASSRPNTEAFF
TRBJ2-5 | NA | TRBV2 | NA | TGTGCCAGCAGTGTGAACTACCAAGAGACCCAGTACTTC | CASSVNYQETQYF
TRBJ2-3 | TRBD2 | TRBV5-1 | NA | TGCGCCAGCAGCTTTGCTGGGAGGGGCCCCACAGATACGCAGTATTTT | CASSFAGRGPTDTQYF
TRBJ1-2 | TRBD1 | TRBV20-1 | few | TGCAGTGCCCCAGGGGGCTATGGCTACACCTTC | CSAPGGYGYTF
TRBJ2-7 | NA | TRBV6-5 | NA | TGCGCCAGCAGTTCGACAGAGTACGAGCAGTACTTC | CASSSTEYEQYF
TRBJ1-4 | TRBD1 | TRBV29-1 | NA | TGCAGCGTTGGGGACAGCTTTGAAAAACTGTTTTTT | CSVGDSFEKLFF
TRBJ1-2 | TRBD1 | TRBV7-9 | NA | TGTGCCAGCAGCTTCGGGGAGCAGGGGGCGCTTGGCTACACCTTC | CASSFGEQGALGYTF
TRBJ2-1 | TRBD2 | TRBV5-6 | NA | TGTGCCAGCAGCTTGGCCCGGACTAGCGGGACTGAGCAGTTCTTC | CASSLARTSGTEQFF
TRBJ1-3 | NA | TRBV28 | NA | TGTGCCAGCAGTCCGCTAAGGGGCAGGGCTGGAAACACCATATATTTT | CASSPLRGRAGNTIYF
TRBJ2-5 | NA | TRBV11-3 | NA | TGTGCCAGCAGCTTGCTAGCCTGTCAAGAGACCCAGTACTTC | CASSLLACQETQYF
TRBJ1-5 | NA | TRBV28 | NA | TGTGCCAGCAGATCAATGGGACACTCTAGCAATCAGCCCCAGCATTTT | CASRSMGHSSNQPQHF
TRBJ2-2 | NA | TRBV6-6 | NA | TGTGCCAGCAGTTACTCGAGGGTGGCGAACACCGGGGAGCTGTTTTTT | CASSYSRVANTGELFF
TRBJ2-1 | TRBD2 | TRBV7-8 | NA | TGTGCCAGCAGCTTTTATACTAGCGGCTCCTACAATGAGCAGTTCTTC | CASSFYTSGSYNEQFF
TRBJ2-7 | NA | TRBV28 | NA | TGTGCCAGCAGTTCACGACTAAGACTCTACGAGCAGTACTTC | CASSSRLRLYEQYF
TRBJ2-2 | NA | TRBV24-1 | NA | TGTGCCACCAGTAGCTTTTCCACCGGGGAGCTGTTTTTT | CATSSFSTGELFF
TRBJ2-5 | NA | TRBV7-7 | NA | TGTGCCAGCAGCTCGAGTCCGGGACACCTACAAGAGACCCAGTACTTC | CASSSSPGHLQETQYF
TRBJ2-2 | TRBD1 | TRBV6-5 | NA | TGTGCCAGCAGTTCCAAGGACAGGGCGAACACCGGGGAGCTGTTTTTT | CASSSKDRANTGELFF
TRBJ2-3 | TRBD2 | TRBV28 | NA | TGTGCCAGCAGTGGACTAGCGGGGCCCTTCACAGATACGCAGTATTTT | CASSGLAGPFTDTQYF
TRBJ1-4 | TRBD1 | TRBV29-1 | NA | TGCAGCGTTGGGATTACCGGGACAGGGAGGGAAAAACTGTTTTTT | CSVGITGTGREKLFF
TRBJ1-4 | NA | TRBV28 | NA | TGTGCCAGTAATAGGATGCAGGGGAGTGAAAAACTGTTTTTT | CASNRMQGSEKLFF
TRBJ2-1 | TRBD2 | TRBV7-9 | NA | TGTGCCAGCAGCCTGACTAGCGGGAGGGCACGGAATGAGCAGTTCTTC | CASSLTSGRARNEQFF
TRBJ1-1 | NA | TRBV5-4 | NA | TGTGCCAGCAGCTTATCTTACAGGGAAGGTAACACTGAAGCTTTCTTT | CASSLSYREGNTEAFF
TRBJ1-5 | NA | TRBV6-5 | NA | TGTGCCAGCAAAAGAGCGGGGTCTCATCAGCCCCAGCATTTT | CASKRAGSHQPQHF
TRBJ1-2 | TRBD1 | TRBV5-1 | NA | TGCGCCAGCAGCTTGGACAGGGGGGACTATGGCTACACCTTC | CASSLDRGDYGYTF
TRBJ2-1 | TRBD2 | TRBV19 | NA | TGTGCCAGTAGAAAGGCCCAGCGGGGTTACAATGAGCAGTTCTTC | CASRKAQRGYNEQFF
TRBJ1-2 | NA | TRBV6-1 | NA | TGTGCCAGCAGTGAAGCAGGGAGACAGGTTAACTATGGCTACACCTTC | CASSEAGRQVNYGYTF
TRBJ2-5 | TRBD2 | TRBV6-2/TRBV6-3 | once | TGTGCCAGCAGTTACACCCCGCGACTAGCGGGAGTGTTAGAGACCCAGTACTTC | CASSYTPRLAGVLETQYF
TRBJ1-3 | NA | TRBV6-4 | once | TGTGCCAGCAGTGAAATCCCCGACATGGCGATTGACACCATATATTTT | CASSEIPDMAIDTIYF
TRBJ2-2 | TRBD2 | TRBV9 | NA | TGTGCCAGCAGCCTAACGGTGATAGCGGGAGCCGGCGGGGAGCTGTTTTTT | CASSLTVIAGAGGELFF
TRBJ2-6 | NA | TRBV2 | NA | TGTGCCAGCAGTGAGGAAAGAGGGTCTGGGGCCAACGTCCTGACTTTC | CASSEERGSGANVLTF